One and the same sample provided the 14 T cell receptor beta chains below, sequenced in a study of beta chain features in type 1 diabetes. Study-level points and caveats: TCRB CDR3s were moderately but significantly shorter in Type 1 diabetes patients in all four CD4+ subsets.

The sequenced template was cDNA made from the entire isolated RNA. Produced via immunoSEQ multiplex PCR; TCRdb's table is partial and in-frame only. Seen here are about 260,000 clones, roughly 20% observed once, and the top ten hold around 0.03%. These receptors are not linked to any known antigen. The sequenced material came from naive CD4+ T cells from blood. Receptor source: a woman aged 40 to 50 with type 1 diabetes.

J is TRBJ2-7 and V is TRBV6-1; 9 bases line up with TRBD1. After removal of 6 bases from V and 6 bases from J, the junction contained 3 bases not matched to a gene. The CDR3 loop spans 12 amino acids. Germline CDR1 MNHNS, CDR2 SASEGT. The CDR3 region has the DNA TGTGCCAGCAGATTGACAGGGGGCGAGCAGTACTTC. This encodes CASRLTGGEQYF.

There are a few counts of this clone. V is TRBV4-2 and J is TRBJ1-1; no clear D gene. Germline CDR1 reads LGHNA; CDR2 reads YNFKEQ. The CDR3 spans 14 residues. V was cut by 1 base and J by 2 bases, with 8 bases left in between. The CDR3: CASSQAGANTEAFF. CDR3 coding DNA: TGTGCCAGCAGCCAAGCCGGAGCTAACACTGAAGCTTTCTTT.

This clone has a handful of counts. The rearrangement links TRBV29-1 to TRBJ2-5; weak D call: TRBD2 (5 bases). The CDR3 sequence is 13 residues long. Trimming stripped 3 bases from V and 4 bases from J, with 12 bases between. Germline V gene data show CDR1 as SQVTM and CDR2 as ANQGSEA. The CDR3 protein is CSVDRGRLETQYF. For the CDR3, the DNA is TGCAGCGTTGACAGAGGGAGACTAGAGACCCAGTACTTC.

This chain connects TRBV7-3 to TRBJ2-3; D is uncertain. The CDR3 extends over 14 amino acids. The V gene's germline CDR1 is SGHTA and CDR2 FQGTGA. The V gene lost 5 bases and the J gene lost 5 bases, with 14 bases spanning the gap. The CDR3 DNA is TGTGCCAGCAGCAACGGTCAGGAAGGAGATACGCAGTATTTT. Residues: CASSNGQEGDTQYF.

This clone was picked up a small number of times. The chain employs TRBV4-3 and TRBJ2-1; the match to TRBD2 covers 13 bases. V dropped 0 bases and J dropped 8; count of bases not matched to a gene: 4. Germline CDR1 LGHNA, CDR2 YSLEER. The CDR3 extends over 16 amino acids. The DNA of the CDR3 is TGCGCCAGCAGCCAAGACGTTGGACTAGCGGGGGATGAGCAGTTCTTC. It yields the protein CASSQDVGLAGDEQFF.

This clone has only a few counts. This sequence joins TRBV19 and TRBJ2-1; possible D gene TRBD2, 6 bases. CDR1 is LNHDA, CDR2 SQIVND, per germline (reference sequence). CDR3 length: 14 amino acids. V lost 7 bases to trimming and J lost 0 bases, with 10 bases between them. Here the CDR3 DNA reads TGTGCCAGTAAAAGCGGGTACTCCTACAATGAGCAGTTCTTC. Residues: CASKSGYSYNEQFF.

The CDR3 sequence: CASSTTSGFVEQYF. The CDR3 DNA follows: TGTGCCAGTAGTACGACTAGCGGGTTCGTTGAGCAGTACTTC. The chain joins TRBV19 to TRBJ2-7; 10 bases line up with TRBD2. Unmatched junction bases numbered 7, after V lost 4 bases and J lost 7 bases. The CDR3 extends over 14 amino acids. Per germline, CDR1 LNHDA and CDR2 SQIVND (reference sequence). Variable domain in full (rest from reference TRBV19 and TRBJ2-7): DGGITQSPKYLFRKEGQNVTLSCEQNLNHDAMYWYRQDPGQGLRLIYYSQIVNDFQKGDIAEGYSVSREKKESFPLTVTSAQKNPTAFYLCASSTTSGFVEQYFGPGTRLTVT.

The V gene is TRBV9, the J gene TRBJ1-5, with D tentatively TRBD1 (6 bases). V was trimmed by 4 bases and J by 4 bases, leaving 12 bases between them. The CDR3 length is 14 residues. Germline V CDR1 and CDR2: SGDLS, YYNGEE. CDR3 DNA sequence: TGTGCCAGCAGCCCGGGACAAGGTAATCAGCCCCAGCATTTT. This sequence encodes CASSPGQGNQPQHF.

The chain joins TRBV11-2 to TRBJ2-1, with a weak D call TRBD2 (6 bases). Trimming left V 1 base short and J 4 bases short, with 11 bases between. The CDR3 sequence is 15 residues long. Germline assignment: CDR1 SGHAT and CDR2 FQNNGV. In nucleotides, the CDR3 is TGTGCCAGCAGCTTAGTTCCCGGAGGGTACAATGAGCAGTTCTTC. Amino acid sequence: CASSLVPGGYNEQFF.

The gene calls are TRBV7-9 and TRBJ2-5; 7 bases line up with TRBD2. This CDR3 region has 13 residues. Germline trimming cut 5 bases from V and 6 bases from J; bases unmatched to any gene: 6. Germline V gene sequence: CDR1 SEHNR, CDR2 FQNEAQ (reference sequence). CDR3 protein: CASSETSIQTQYF. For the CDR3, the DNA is TGTGCCAGCAGCGAGACTAGCATCCAGACCCAGTACTTC.

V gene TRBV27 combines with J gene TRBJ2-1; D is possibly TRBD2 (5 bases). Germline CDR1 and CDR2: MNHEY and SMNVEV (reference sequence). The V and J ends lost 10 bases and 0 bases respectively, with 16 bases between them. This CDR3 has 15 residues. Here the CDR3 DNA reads TGTGCCACCTGGCCGGGATCGAGCTCCTACAATGAGCAGTTCTTC. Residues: CATWPGSSSYNEQFF.

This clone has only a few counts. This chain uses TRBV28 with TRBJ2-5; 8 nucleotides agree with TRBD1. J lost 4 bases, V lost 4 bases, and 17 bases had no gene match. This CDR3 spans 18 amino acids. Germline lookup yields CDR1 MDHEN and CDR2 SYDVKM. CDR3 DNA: TGTGCCAGCAGTTCCCCCTTTAGGACAGGGACAAAAGGAGAGACCCAGTACTTC. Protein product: CASSSPFRTGTKGETQYF.

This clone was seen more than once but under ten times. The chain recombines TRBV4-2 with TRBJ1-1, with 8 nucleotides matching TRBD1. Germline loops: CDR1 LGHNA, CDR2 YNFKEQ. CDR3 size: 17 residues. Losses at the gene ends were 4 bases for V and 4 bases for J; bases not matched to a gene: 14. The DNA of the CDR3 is TGTGCCAGCAGCCCTCGGACAGGGCGCCTTACTGGCACTGAAGCTTTCTTT. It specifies CASSPRTGRLTGTEAFF.

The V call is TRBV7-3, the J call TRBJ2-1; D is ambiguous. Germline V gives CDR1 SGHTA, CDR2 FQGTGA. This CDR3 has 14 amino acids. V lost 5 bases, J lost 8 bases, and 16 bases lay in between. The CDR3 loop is CASSPLESSHEQFF. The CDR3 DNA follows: TGTGCCAGCAGCCCATTGGAGTCGTCCCATGAGCAGTTCTTC.